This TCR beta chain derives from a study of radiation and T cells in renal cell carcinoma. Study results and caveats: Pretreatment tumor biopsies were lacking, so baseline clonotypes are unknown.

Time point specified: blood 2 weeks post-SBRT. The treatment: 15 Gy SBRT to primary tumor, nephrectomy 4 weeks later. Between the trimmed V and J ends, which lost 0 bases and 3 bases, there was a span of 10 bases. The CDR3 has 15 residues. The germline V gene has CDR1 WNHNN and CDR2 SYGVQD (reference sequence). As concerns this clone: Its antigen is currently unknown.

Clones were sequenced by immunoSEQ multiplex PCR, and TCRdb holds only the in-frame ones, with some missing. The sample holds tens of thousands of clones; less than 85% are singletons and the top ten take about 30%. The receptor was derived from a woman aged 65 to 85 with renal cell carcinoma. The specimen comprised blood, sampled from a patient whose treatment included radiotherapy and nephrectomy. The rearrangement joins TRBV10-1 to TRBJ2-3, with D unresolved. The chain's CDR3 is CASSESPAGTDTQYF. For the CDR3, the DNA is TGCGCCAGCAGTGAGTCTCCTGCCGGGACAGATACGCAGTATTTT.